Listed here is a single T cell receptor beta chain. TCR beta cDNA came from approximately 0.55 ug total RNA, primed with a constant-region primer. Investigators got TCR beta libraries out of three nested multiplex PCR rounds, done with slightly modified ARM-PCR. Both of the initial two PCR rounds ran for around 9 cycles and employed TRBV1-TRBV30 forward primers alongside a C-beta reverse primer. MiXCR was run by TCRdb on the multiplex PCR reads, yielding one entry per CDR3 protein. The sample yields around 26,000 distinct CDR3 sequences, roughly four fifths seen once. The source material, roughly 18-32 mg of unsorted bulk tissue, was used to co-extract RNA and DNA. These data belong to a study of tumor-infiltrating lymphocytes in primary liver carcinoma. Study details: The patient population consisted of men and women between 30 and 69 years of age. Stage T1-T3 N0M0 tumors measured about 4.2 to 10 cm at most. Per sample, productive TCRbeta reads numbered roughly 3.65 to 7.5 million, similar across tissue types.

Germline V gene data show CDR1 as MNHEY and CDR2 as SVGAGI. The V end lost 5 bases, the J end lost 11 bases, and 21 bases lay between the germline ends. This CDR3 has 14 residues. The chain is built from TRBV6-5 and TRBJ1-2; no reliable D call. Sequenced sample: liver tumor tissue from sampling region 3. Noted subset: tumor region T3, left-lateral pole. This sequence originates from a man aged 35 to 55 with primary liver carcinoma and hepatitis B virus infection. The CDR3 reads CASSQKGRLGGYTF. CDR3 DNA: TGTGCCAGCAGTCAGAAAGGCAGGTTGGGAGGTTACACCTTC.